The rows below give T cell receptor beta chains drawn from one sample of a study of blood T cells in healthy people across ages. TCRdb processed the 5' RACE reads anew with MiXCR; each CDR3 protein has one entry. The sample lists 700,000 or so distinct CDR3 sequences; around 43% were seen once. The specimen was blood. Every receptor here comes from a man aged 80 or over in good health. The CDR3 runs from the conserved cysteine through the conserved F or W. A D gene is named only where the DNA matches it firmly. Only some rows state a clone size, as once, few, many or a class for expanded clones.

v_call,clone_size,cdr3_length,d_call,j_call,cdr3_nt,cdr3_aa
TRBV20-1,-,14,-,TRBJ2-5,TGCAGTGCTAGATCCGCAGGGTTGCGAGAGACCCAGTACTTC,CSARSAGLRETQYF
TRBV20-1,-,12,TRBD1,TRBJ1-2,TGCAGTGCTAGCGCTCGGACAGGCGACTACACCTTC,CSASARTGDYTF
TRBV28,-,18,TRBD2,TRBJ2-7,TGTGCCAGCAGTGCCCCTGGGACTAGCGGGATGAGCTCCTACGAGCAGTACTTC,CASSAPGTSGMSSYEQYF
TRBV12-3/TRBV12-4,-,12,-,TRBJ2-3,TGTGCCAGCAGGATGGCTGCAAGAACGCAGTATTTT,CASRMAARTQYF
TRBV6-6,few,16,-,TRBJ1-5,TGTGCCAGCAGTGCCCCCGGGACCGCTAGCAATCAGCCCCAGCATTTT,CASSAPGTASNQPQHF
TRBV20-1,-,15,-,TRBJ1-5,TGCAGTGCTAGCGTCCCCGGGGGCTCTTATCAGCCCCAGCATTTT,CSASVPGGSYQPQHF
TRBV11-3,few,14,-,TRBJ2-1,TGTGCCAGCAGCTTACTAGGACCTGGGAATGAGCAGTTCTTC,CASSLLGPGNEQFF
TRBV6-5,-,15,-,TRBJ1-4,TGTGCCAGCAGTTACTCGTGGGGGGAAGGGGAAAAACTGTTTTTT,CASSYSWGEGEKLFF
TRBV29-1,-,14,TRBD1,TRBJ2-2,TGCAGCGCCGGACAGGGGGCGGACACCGGGGAGCTGTTTTTT,CSAGQGADTGELFF
TRBV20-1,-,15,-,TRBJ2-7,TGCAGTGCTAGAGATGGGAGGACGAGCTCCTACGAGCAGTACTTC,CSARDGRTSSYEQYF
TRBV15,once,13,-,TRBJ2-7,TGTGCCAGCGGGTCCAGGGGGGGCCGCGAGCAGTACTTC,CASGSRGGREQYF
TRBV10-2,-,13,-,TRBJ2-5,TGCGCCAGCAGTGTAGTAGGGGGAGAGACCCAGTACTTC,CASSVVGGETQYF
TRBV29-1,-,16,TRBD2,TRBJ2-1,TGCAGCACAAACTGGCTGGGGGGGGGAAATTACAATGAGCAGTTCTTC,CSTNWLGGGNYNEQFF
TRBV6-2/TRBV6-3,-,16,TRBD1,TRBJ2-1,TGTGCCAGCAGTCTCCGGACAGGGGGCCGAGGGAATGAGCAGTTCTTC,CASSLRTGGRGNEQFF
TRBV20-1,-,14,-,TRBJ2-6,TGCAGTGCGGCTACAGGGAATGGGGCCAACGTCCTGACTTTC,CSAATGNGANVLTF
TRBV20-1,-,14,TRBD1,TRBJ2-7,TGCAGTGCCCCGCGGGGACAGGGGGCGTACGAGCAGTACTTC,CSAPRGQGAYEQYF
TRBV6-5,-,14,TRBD1,TRBJ1-2,TGTGCCAGCAGTCGGGACAGGGGGGGTAGCGGCTACACCTTC,CASSRDRGGSGYTF
TRBV27,few,14,TRBD1,TRBJ2-1,TGTGCCAGTAATCCTGGACAGGGGGTCAATGAGCAGTTCTTC,CASNPGQGVNEQFF
TRBV4-3,-,13,-,TRBJ1-2,TGCGCCAGCAGCCAAGCACCCATGTATGGCTACACCTTC,CASSQAPMYGYTF
TRBV6-2/TRBV6-3,many,14,-,TRBJ1-5,TGTGCCAGCAGTTATAACAGGGTTGTTCAGCCCCAGCATTTT,CASSYNRVVQPQHF
TRBV7-2,medium-sized,14,-,TRBJ2-5,TGTGCCAGCAGCTTAGGGGCGTTGAGGGAGACCCAGTACTTC,CASSLGALRETQYF
TRBV4-1,-,12,-,TRBJ2-5,TGCGCCAGCAGCCATGGTGGTAACGGGCAGTACTTC,CASSHGGNGQYF
TRBV6-2/TRBV6-3,-,15,-,TRBJ2-4,TGTGCCAGCAGTTATCCAGGGACAGCCAAAAACATTCAGTACTTC,CASSYPGTAKNIQYF
TRBV5-1,few,16,-,TRBJ2-1,TGCGCCAGCAGCTTGACGCTGGGGGGCGCTTACAATGAGCAGTTCTTC,CASSLTLGGAYNEQFF
TRBV30,-,14,TRBD1,TRBJ2-7,TGTGCTCTCCAAACAGGGGCGAATGTGGACGAGCAGTACTTC,CALQTGANVDEQYF
TRBV7-6,-,14,-,TRBJ2-5,TGTGCCAGCAGCGCCGGGATGAACCAAGAGACCCAGTACTTC,CASSAGMNQETQYF
TRBV2,-,14,-,TRBJ2-6,TGTGCCAGCTACTTCGACTCTGGGGCCAACGTCCTGACTTTC,CASYFDSGANVLTF
TRBV6-1,few,19,TRBD1,TRBJ2-1,TGTGCCAGCAGTGACCCCGGGACAGGGGCTGTCAGCTCCTACAATGAGCAGTTCTTC,CASSDPGTGAVSSYNEQFF
TRBV20-1,few,14,TRBD2,TRBJ2-5,TGCAGTGCCCCTGCAAAACTAGCGGGGGAGACCCAGTACTTC,CSAPAKLAGETQYF
TRBV12-3/TRBV12-4,many,12,-,TRBJ2-5,TGTGCCAGCAGCCGTCCCCCTGGGACCCAGTACTTC,CASSRPPGTQYF
TRBV6-5,-,16,TRBD1,TRBJ2-3,TGTGCCAGCAGTAGGACAGGGGGTAAAAGCACAGATACGCAGTATTTT,CASSRTGGKSTDTQYF
TRBV16,-,12,-,TRBJ1-1,TGTGCCAGCAGCCCCTATTCGACTGAAGCTTTCTTT,CASSPYSTEAFF
TRBV21-1,-,15,-,TRBJ2-1,TGTGCCAGCAGCAAAGGGGTTTGCTCGTACAATGAGCAGTTCTTC,CASSKGVCSYNEQFF
TRBV20-1,-,21,TRBD1,TRBJ1-2,TGCAGTGCTAGAACGAGGGGGAAGGGACAGAGAGCGGGCGGAGCTAACTATGGCTACACCTTC,CSARTRGKGQRAGGANYGYTF
TRBV6-5,-,14,-,TRBJ2-1,TGTGCCAGCAGTTCCCCTAGGAGGGGCAATGAGCAGTTCTTC,CASSSPRRGNEQFF
TRBV13,few,13,TRBD1,TRBJ2-7,TGTGCCAGCAGCTTCACAGGGGATGGCGAGCAGTACTTC,CASSFTGDGEQYF
TRBV27,many,16,-,TRBJ2-6,TGTGCCAGCAGTTTATGGGCAGGGGCTGGGGCCAACGTCCTGACTTTC,CASSLWAGAGANVLTF
TRBV3-1,few,12,-,TRBJ1-5,TGTGCCAGCAGCCAAGCAGGGCGGCCCCAGCATTTT,CASSQAGRPQHF
TRBV7-2,-,15,-,TRBJ2-2,TGTGCCAGCAGCTTAGGGGGGGCAGGGTCCGGGGAGCTGTTTTTT,CASSLGGAGSGELFF
TRBV10-3,many,13,-,TRBJ2-5,TGTGCCGTCCGGACAGAGTACCAAGAGACCCAGTACTTC,CAVRTEYQETQYF